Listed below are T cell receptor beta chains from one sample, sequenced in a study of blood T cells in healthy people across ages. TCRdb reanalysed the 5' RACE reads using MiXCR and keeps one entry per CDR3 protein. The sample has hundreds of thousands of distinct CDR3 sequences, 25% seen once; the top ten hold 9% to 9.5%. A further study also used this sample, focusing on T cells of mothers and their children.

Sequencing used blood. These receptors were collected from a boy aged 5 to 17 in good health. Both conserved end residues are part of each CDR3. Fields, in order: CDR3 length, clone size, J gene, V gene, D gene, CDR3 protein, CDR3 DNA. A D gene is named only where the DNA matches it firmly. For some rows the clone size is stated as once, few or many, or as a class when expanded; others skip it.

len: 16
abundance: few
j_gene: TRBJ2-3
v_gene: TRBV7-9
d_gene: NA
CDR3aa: CASSLNLGELGDTQYF
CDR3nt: TGTGCCAGCAGCTTAAACCTCGGGGAGCTCGGGGATACGCAGTATTTT

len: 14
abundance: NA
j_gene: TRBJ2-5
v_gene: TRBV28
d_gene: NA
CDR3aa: CASSLSRDRETQYF
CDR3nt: TGTGCCAGCAGTTTAAGCAGGGATCGGGAGACCCAGTACTTC

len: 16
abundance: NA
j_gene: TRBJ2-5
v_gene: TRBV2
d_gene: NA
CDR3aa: CASRLGGGAAMKTQYF
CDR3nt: TGTGCCAGCAGGCTTGGAGGGGGGGCCGCCATGAAGACCCAGTACTTC

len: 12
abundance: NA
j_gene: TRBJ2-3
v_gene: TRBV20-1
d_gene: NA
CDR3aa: CSVSSGTDTQYF
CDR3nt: TGCAGTGTATCCAGCGGCACAGATACGCAGTATTTT

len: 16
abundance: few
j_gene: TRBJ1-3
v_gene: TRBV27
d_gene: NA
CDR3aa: CASSSLRRGSGNTIYF
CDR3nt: TGTGCCAGCAGTTCGCTCCGAAGGGGCTCTGGAAACACCATATATTTT

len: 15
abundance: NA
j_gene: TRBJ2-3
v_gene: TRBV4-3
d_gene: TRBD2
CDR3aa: CASSQLAVGTDTQYF
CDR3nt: TGCGCCAGCAGCCAGCTAGCGGTGGGCACAGATACGCAGTATTTT

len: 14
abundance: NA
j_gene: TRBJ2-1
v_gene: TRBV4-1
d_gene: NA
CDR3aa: CASSQDRAGIEQFF
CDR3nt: TGCGCCAGCAGCCAAGACAGGGCCGGGATTGAGCAGTTCTTC

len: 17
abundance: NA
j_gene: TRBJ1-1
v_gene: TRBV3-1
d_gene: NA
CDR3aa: CASSQGSMTVQNTEAFF
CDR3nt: TGTGCCAGCAGCCAAGGAAGTATGACAGTCCAGAACACTGAAGCTTTCTTT

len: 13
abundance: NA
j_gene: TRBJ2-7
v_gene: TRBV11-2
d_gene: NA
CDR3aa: CASSLESPYEQYF
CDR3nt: TGTGCCAGCAGCTTGGAAAGCCCCTACGAGCAGTACTTC

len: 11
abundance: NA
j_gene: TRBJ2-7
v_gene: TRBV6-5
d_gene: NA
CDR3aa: CASSYGSEQYF
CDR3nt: TGTGCCAGCAGTTACGGTAGCGAGCAGTACTTC

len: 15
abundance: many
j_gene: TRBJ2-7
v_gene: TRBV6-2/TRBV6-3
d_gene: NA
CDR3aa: CASRIVGTQGHEQYF
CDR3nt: TGTGCCAGCAGGATCGTAGGCACCCAAGGCCACGAGCAGTACTTC

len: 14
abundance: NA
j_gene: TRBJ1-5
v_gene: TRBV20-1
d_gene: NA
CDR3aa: CSAEGEGLYQPQHF
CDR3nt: TGCAGTGCCGAGGGGGAGGGTCTGTATCAGCCCCAGCATTTT

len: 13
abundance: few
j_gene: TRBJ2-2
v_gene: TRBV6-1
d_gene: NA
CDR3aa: CASTYSVTGELFF
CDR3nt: TGTGCCAGCACGTACAGTGTCACCGGGGAGCTGTTTTTT

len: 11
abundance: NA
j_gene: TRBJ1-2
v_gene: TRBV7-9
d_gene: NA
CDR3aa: CASVKGYGYTF
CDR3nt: TGTGCCAGTGTGAAGGGGTATGGCTACACCTTC

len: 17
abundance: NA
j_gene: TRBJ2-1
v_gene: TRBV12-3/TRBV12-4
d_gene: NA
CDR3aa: CASSTPGLGFEGNEQFF
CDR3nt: TGTGCCAGCAGTACACCGGGCCTAGGGTTTGAAGGGAATGAGCAGTTCTTC

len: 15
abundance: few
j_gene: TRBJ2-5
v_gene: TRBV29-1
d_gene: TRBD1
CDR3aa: CSGQSGTGGRETQYF
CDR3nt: TGCAGCGGGCAATCCGGGACAGGGGGAAGGGAGACCCAGTACTTC

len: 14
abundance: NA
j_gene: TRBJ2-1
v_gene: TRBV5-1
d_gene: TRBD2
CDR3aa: CASSLSSGSDEQFF
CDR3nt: TGCGCCAGCAGCTTGTCTAGCGGGAGCGATGAGCAGTTCTTC

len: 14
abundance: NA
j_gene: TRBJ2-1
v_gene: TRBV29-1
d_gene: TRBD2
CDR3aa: CSVEAGGSYNEQFF
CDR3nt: TGCAGCGTTGAAGCGGGGGGTTCCTACAATGAGCAGTTCTTC

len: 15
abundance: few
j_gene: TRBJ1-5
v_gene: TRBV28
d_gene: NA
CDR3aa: CASSFPGASNQPQHF
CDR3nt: TGTGCCAGCAGTTTTCCAGGGGCCAGCAATCAGCCCCAGCATTTT

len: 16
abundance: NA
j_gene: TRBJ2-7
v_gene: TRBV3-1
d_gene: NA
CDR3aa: CASSQDKMFYSYEQYF
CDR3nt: TGTGCCAGCAGCCAAGATAAAATGTTTTACTCCTACGAGCAGTACTTC

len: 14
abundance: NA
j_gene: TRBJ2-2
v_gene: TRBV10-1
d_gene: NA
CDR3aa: CASSESFRTGELFF
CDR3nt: TGCGCCAGCAGTGAGTCGTTCCGCACCGGGGAGCTGTTTTTT

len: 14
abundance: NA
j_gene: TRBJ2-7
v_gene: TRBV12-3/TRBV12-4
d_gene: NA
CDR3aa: CASSPGLGAYEQYF
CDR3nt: TGTGCCAGCAGCCCTGGGCTCGGCGCCTACGAGCAGTACTTC

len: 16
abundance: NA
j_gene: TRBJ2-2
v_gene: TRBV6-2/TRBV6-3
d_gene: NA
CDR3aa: CASSYPSTRSTGELFF
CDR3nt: TGTGCCAGCAGTTATCCGTCGACTAGAAGCACCGGGGAGCTGTTTTTT

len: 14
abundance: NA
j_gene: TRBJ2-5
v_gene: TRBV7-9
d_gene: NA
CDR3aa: CASSFSMNQETQYF
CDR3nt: TGTGCCAGCAGCTTCTCTATGAATCAAGAGACCCAGTACTTC

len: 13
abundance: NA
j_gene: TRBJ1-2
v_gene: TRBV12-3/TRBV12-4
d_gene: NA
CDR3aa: CASSFTVNYGYTF
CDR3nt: TGTGCCAGCAGTTTCACCGTGAACTATGGCTACACCTTC

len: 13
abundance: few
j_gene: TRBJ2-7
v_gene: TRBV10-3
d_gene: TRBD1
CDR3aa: CAISPGQPYEQYF
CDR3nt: TGTGCCATCAGTCCGGGACAGCCCTACGAGCAGTACTTC

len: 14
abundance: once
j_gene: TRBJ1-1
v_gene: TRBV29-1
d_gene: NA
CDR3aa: CSVTGPGSVAEAFF
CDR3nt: TGCAGCGTGACGGGACCAGGAAGTGTGGCTGAAGCTTTCTTT

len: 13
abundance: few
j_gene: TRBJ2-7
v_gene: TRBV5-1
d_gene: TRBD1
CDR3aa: CASRTGNAYEQYF
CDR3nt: TGCGCCAGCAGGACAGGGAACGCCTACGAGCAGTACTTC

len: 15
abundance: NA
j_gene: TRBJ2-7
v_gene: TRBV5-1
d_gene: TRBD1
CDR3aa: CASSAWRQGYYEQYF
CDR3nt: TGCGCCAGCAGCGCTTGGCGACAGGGATACTACGAGCAGTACTTC

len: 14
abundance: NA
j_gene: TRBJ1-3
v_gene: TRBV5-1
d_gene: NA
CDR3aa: CASSLGNSGNTIYF
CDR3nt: TGCGCCAGCAGCTTGGGTAACTCTGGAAACACCATATATTTT

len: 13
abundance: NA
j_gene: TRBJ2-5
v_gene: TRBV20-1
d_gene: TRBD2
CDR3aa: CSARLSGRETQYF
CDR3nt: TGCAGTGCCAGACTTAGCGGGCGAGAGACCCAGTACTTC

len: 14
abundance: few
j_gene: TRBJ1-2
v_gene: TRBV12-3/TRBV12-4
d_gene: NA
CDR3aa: CASSFLGQGMGYTF
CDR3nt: TGTGCCAGCAGTTTTTTGGGGCAGGGAATGGGCTACACCTTC

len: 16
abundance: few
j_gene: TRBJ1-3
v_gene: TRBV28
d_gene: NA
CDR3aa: CASTNPGRRAGNTIYF
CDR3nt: TGTGCCAGCACAAACCCAGGGAGACGGGCTGGAAACACCATATATTTT

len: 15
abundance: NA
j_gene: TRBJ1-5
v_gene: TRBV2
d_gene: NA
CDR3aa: CASKQTEYSNQPQHF
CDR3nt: TGTGCCAGCAAGCAGACCGAGTATAGCAATCAGCCCCAGCATTTT

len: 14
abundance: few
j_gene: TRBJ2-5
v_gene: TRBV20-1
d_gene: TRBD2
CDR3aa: CSAKLAGGQETQYF
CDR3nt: TGCAGTGCTAAACTAGCGGGGGGCCAAGAGACCCAGTACTTC

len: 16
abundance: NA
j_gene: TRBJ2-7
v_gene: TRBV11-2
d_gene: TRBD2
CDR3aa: CASSLDLALAGSEQYF
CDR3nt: TGTGCCAGCAGCTTAGATTTAGCACTAGCGGGAAGCGAGCAGTACTTC

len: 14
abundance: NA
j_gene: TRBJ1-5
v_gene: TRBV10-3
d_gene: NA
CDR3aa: CATTRTGSNQPQHF
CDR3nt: TGTGCCACCACGAGGACGGGGAGCAATCAGCCCCAGCATTTT